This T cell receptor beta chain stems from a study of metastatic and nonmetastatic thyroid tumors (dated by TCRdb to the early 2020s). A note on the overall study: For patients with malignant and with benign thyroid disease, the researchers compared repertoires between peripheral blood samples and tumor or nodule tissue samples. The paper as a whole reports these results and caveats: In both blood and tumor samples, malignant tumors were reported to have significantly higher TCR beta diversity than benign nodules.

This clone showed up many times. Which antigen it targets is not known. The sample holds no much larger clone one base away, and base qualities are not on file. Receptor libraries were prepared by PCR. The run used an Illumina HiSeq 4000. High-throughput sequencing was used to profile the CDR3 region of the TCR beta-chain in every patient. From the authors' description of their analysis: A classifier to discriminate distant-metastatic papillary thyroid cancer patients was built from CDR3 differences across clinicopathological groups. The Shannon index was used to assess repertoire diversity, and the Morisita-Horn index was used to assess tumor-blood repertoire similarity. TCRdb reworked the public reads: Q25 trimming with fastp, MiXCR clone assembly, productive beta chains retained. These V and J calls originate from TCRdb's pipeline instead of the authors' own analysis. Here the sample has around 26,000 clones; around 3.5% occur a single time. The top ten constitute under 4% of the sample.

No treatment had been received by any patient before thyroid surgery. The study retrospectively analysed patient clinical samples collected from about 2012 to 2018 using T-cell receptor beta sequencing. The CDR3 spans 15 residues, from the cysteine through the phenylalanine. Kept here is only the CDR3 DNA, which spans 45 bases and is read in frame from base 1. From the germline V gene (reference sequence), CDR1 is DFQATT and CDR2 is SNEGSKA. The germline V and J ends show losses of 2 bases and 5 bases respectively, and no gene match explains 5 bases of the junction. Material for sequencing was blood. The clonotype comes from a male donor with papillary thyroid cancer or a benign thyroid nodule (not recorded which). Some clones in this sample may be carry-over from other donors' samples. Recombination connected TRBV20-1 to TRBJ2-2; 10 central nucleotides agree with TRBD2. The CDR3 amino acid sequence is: CSARTSGTQTGELFF. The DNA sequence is TGCAGTGCTAGAACTAGCGGGACTCAAACCGGGGAGCTGTTTTTT.